This TCR beta chain was found in a study of blood T cell repertoires in COVID-19. Study in general: The origin of the acute and convalescent COVID-19 samples was the United States, Italy and Spain. In each case, the material was cDNA or gDNA derived from T cells, B-cell-depleted T cells, or PBMCs.

Germline CDR1 is LNHNV and CDR2 is YYDKDF (reference sequence). CDR3 length: 14 amino acids. The germline V and J ends were trimmed by 3 bases and 10 bases, with 16 bases remaining between them. Followed over time, Seattle patients had been enrolled while infection was active. Under the authors' procedure: Amplification of reference gene primers provided the estimated nucleated cell counts. The repertoire was sequenced with immunoSEQ multiplex PCR; TCRdb's copy has only in-frame clones and lacks some. The V and J calls and the clone size are those of that table, but D and trimming were determined from the DNA. The sample lists roughly 130,000 clones, roughly 84% occurring once.

The receptor's source is a man aged 25-45 years with COVID-19, enrolled during active disease. This rearrangement joins TRBV15 to TRBJ2-1; perhaps TRBD2 as D (5 bases). Sequenced input: peripheral blood. Written as DNA, the CDR3 is TGTGCCACCAGCAGGGCGGCCGAAGCGGAGGAGCAGTTCTTC. Amino acids: CATSRAAEAEEQFF. Based on the CDR3 plus reference TRBV15 and TRBJ2-1, the full variable domain is DAMVIQNPRYQVTQFGKPVTLSCSQTLNHNVMYWYQQKSSQAPKLLFHYYDKDFNNEADTPDNFQSRRPNTSFCFLDIRSPGLGDTAMYLCATSRAAEAEEQFFGPGTRLTVL.